Following are 27 T cell receptor beta chains from one sample sequenced in a study of blood T cell repertoires in COVID-19. TCRdb's copy holds only in-frame clones and misses some; the assay was immunoSEQ multiplex PCR. The data contain roughly 87,000 clones, approximately 85% of them singletons. The sample comprised peripheral blood. The receptors shown here come from a woman older than 75 with COVID-19, enrolled during active disease.

The CDR3 DNA reads TGTGCCAGCAGTAGCGGGGGGGCAGGTGGCGAGACCCAGTACTTC. It is translated as CASSSGGAGGETQYF. This rearrangement joins TRBV2 to TRBJ2-5; 10 positions agree with TRBD2. The V gene end was trimmed by 5 bases and the J gene end by 5 bases; junction bases not matched to a gene: 8. CDR1 and CDR2 from the germline V gene are SNHLY and FYNNEI. This CDR3 is 15 amino acids long.

J is TRBJ2-7 and V is TRBV28; D is possibly TRBD1 (6 bases). Trimming pared 5 bases from V and 0 bases from J, leaving 20 bases between. In germline, CDR1 is MDHEN, CDR2 SYDVKM. The CDR3 length is 17 residues. CDR3 nucleotide sequence: TGTGCCAGCAGTCCCTCTTTGGGGACATTGAGCTCCTACGAGCAGTACTTC. Translated: CASSPSLGTLSSYEQYF.

The rearrangement joins TRBV6-1 to TRBJ2-7; 11 bases match TRBD1. Germline-derived CDR1 and CDR2 are MNHNS and SASEGT. J lost 4 bases, V lost 1 base, and 3 bases had no gene match. The CDR3 extends over 15 amino acids. This chain's CDR3 is CASSEGDRGRYEQYF. The CDR3 DNA reads TGTGCCAGCAGTGAAGGGGACAGGGGGAGGTACGAGCAGTACTTC.

This clone was observed a few times. The chain links TRBV30 to TRBJ1-5, with TRBD1 matching 7 bases. Germline-derived CDR1 and CDR2 are GTSNPN and SVGIG (reference sequence). CDR3 length: 15 residues. The V and J ends lost 2 bases and 2 bases, in that order; junction bases with no gene match: 6. This chain's CDR3 is CAWSQDRVGNQPQHF. The CDR3 DNA is TGTGCCTGGAGTCAAGACAGGGTCGGCAATCAGCCCCAGCATTTT. Full variable domain (remainder filled in from reference TRBV30 and TRBJ1-5): SQTIHQWPATLVQPVGSPLSLECTVEGTSNPNLYWYRQAAGRGLQLLFYSVGIGQISSEVPQNLSASRPQDRQFILSSKKLLLSDSGFYLCAWSQDRVGNQPQHFGDGTRLSIL.

The chain couples TRBV30 to TRBJ1-5; D not resolved. The V end lost 0 bases, the J end lost 2 bases, and 8 bases lay between the germline ends. Germline V gives CDR1 GTSNPN, CDR2 SVGIG (reference sequence). The CDR3 contains 14 residues. CDR3 coding DNA: TGTGCCTGGAGTGTACGAACAGGCAATCAGCCCCAGCATTTT. Residues: CAWSVRTGNQPQHF.

This rearrangement joins TRBV10-3 to TRBJ1-5; D gene uncertain. The CDR3 runs 15 residues. V lost 5 bases and J lost 4, with 15 bases in between. Germline CDR1 and CDR2: ENHRY and SYGVKD. The chain's CDR3 is CAISREGPGNQPQHF. The CDR3 DNA reads TGTGCCATCAGTCGAGAAGGGCCGGGAAATCAGCCCCAGCATTTT.

The chain has TRBV6-1 and TRBJ1-6; 11 bases match TRBD1. With 4 bases clipped from V and 0 bases from J, the junction kept 5 bases outside the gene matches. The CDR3 runs to 18 residues. CDR1 and CDR2 from the germline V gene are MNHNS and SASEGT. The CDR3 bases are TGTGCCAGCAGTGTGGACAGGGGGCCCCACTCCTATAATTCACCCCTCCACTTT. Translation: CASSVDRGPHSYNSPLHF.

J is TRBJ2-2 and V is TRBV4-3, with 12 bases that match TRBD2. CDR1 LGHNA and CDR2 YSLEER come from the germline V gene. This CDR3 spans 16 amino acids. Trimming took 2 bases from V and 6 from J; bases not matched to a gene: 4. The CDR3 DNA is TGCGCCAGCAGCCAACTAGCGGGGGGGGGCCCCGGGGAGCTGTTTTTT. It yields the protein CASSQLAGGGPGELFF.

The gene calls are TRBV19 and TRBJ1-1; D remains unclear. Germline V lookup: CDR1 LNHDA, CDR2 SQIVND (reference sequence). CDR3 length: 14 residues. Trimming shortened V by 3 bases and J by 1 base, and 9 bases separated the two germline ends. The CDR3 DNA sequence: TGTGCCAGTAGTATCTCAGTAAGGAACACTGAAGCTTTCTTT. Amino acids: CASSISVRNTEAFF.

The chain is built from TRBV12-1 and TRBJ2-1; the DNA was not compared with TRBD2, the D call given in the table. TRBV12-1 is recorded as a pseudogene. This CDR3 is built from 16 residues. Here the CDR3 DNA reads TGTGCCAGCAACCATGGGGGGACTAGCGGACACAATGAGCAGTTCTTC. Translation: CASNHGGTSGHNEQFF.

The V gene is TRBV18, the J gene TRBJ2-3; D gene unclear. Germline V gives CDR1 KGHSH, CDR2 LQKENI. Trimming cost V 2 bases and J 4 bases, with 10 bases left between them. The CDR3 loop spans 14 amino acids. The CDR3 region has the DNA TGTGCCAGCTCACCATCCCCGGGTCCAGATACGCAGTATTTT. Amino acids: CASSPSPGPDTQYF.

This clone has just a few counts. The chain uses TRBV28 and TRBJ2-3, with 9 bases fitting TRBD1. The CDR3 extends over 17 amino acids. The trim removed 5 bases at V and 0 bases at J, leaving 9 bases unmatched. The germline gives CDR1 MDHEN, CDR2 SYDVKM. CDR3 DNA: TGTGCCAGCAGTCTCCACAGGGACAGGGTTAGCACAGATACGCAGTATTTT. Protein: CASSLHRDRVSTDTQYF.

This chain uses TRBV18 with TRBJ2-1; the match to TRBD1 covers 8 bases. Germline CDR1 and CDR2: KGHSH and LQKENI. J gave up 9 bases and V 2 bases, and 12 bases lay outside the gene matches. The length of the CDR3 is 16 residues. The CDR3 DNA reads TGTGCCAGCTCACCAAGGGGACAGGAGGGGAACGGTGAGCAGTTCTTC. It yields the protein CASSPRGQEGNGEQFF.

The chain carries TRBV5-1 and TRBJ2-1; 7 positions agree with TRBD2. The CDR3 is 14 residues long. The junction had 5 bases not matched to a gene; V was cut back by 4 bases and J by 4 bases. Germline assignment: CDR1 SGHRS and CDR2 YFSETQ. In DNA form, the CDR3 reads TGCGCCAGCAGCCTTACTAGCGATTACAATGAGCAGTTCTTC. It specifies CASSLTSDYNEQFF.

The V and J genes are TRBV10-3 and TRBJ2-6; TRBD1 aligns across 8 bases. The CDR3 runs 17 residues. Looked up from germline, CDR1 is ENHRY and CDR2 is SYGVKD. Germline trimming cut 2 bases from V and 4 bases from J; bases unmatched to any gene: 7. CDR3 amino acids: CAISEGQGVPGANVLTF. CDR3 DNA: TGTGCCATCAGTGAGGGACAGGGTGTCCCGGGGGCCAACGTCCTGACTTTC.

This clone was counted once. Written as DNA, the CDR3 is TGTGCCAGCAGTTACTTAGGGGGGGCGAGCACTGAAGCTTTCTTT. This gives the protein CASSYLGGASTEAFF. This chain joins TRBV6-6 and TRBJ1-1; possibly TRBD1 for D (6 bases). Germline V gives CDR1 MNHNY, CDR2 SVGAGI (reference sequence). The CDR3 runs 15 residues. V was clipped by 1 base and J by 4 bases, with 13 bases between them.

The chain employs TRBV11-2 and TRBJ2-2, with D unclear. This CDR3 region has 13 residues. Germline assignment: CDR1 SGHAT and CDR2 FQNNGV. The V end was cut by 5 bases, the J end by 3 bases, with 7 bases between. The CDR3 loop reads CASSPQYTGELFF. The DNA of the CDR3 is TGTGCCAGCAGCCCGCAGTACACCGGGGAGCTGTTTTTT.

Concerning this clone: Within the sample, other DNA sequences also encode this same CDR3. J is TRBJ2-5 and V is TRBV18, with D possibly TRBD1 on 5 matching bases. The germline gives CDR1 KGHSH, CDR2 LQKENI. Trimming removed 3 bases at V and 5 bases at J, with 10 bases between. The CDR3 runs to 13 residues. CDR3 loop: CASSPPGYETQYF. In DNA form, the CDR3 reads TGTGCCAGCTCACCTCCAGGGTACGAGACCCAGTACTTC. Filled out from reference TRBV18 and TRBJ2-5, the complete variable domain reads NAGVMQNPRHLVRRRGQEARLRCSPMKGHSHVYWYRQLPEEGLKFMVYLQKENIIDESGMPKERFSAEFPKEGPSILRIQQVVRGDSAAYFCASSPPGYETQYFGPGTRLLVL.

The chain carries TRBV27 and TRBJ1-6, with 10 bases identical to TRBD1. The CDR3 has 16 residues. Germline CDR1 is MNHEY and CDR2 is SMNVEV (reference sequence). J lost 8 bases, V lost 2 bases, and 6 bases had no gene match. The CDR3 DNA sequence: TGTGCCAGCAGTTTACTCCCGGGACAGGGGCATTCACCCCTCCACTTT. Translating it yields CASSLLPGQGHSPLHF.

The CDR3 protein is CASFLRGTEPGYTF. The DNA of the CDR3 is TGTGCCAGCTTTCTCCGGGGAACAGAACCTGGCTACACCTTC. The V gene is TRBV18, the J gene TRBJ1-2, with D uncertain. Germline V CDR1 and CDR2: KGHSH, LQKENI. Deletions cut 7 bases from V and 7 bases from J, with 19 bases between. This CDR3 comprises 14 residues.

This chain links TRBV28 with TRBJ1-5; D may be TRBD1 (5 bases). Trimming stripped 5 bases from V and 2 bases from J, with 13 bases between. The CDR3 runs 15 residues. Per germline, CDR1 MDHEN and CDR2 SYDVKM. The CDR3 protein is CASSPPGFGNQPQHF. CDR3 DNA: TGTGCCAGCAGTCCTCCAGGGTTCGGCAATCAGCCCCAGCATTTT.

V usage is TRBV30 and J usage is TRBJ1-2; 8 nucleotides line up with TRBD1. Germline values: CDR1 GTSNPN, CDR2 SVGIG (reference sequence). The CDR3 extends over 13 amino acids. V dropped 4 bases and J dropped 7; count of bases not matched to a gene: 8. The CDR3 loop reads CAWKKTGESGYTF. The DNA of the CDR3 is TGTGCCTGGAAAAAGACAGGGGAGTCTGGCTACACCTTC.

This rearrangement joins TRBV7-3 to TRBJ2-2; 9 positions agree with TRBD2. The germline V gene encodes CDR1 SGHTA and CDR2 FQGTGA. This CDR3 comprises 16 residues. The V segment lost 5 bases and the J segment 7 bases; nucleotides outside the gene matches: 11. In nucleotides, the CDR3 is TGTGCCAGCAGCCCAATTAGCGGGAGTGAGGTCGGGGAGCTGTTTTTT. Translation: CASSPISGSEVGELFF.

The gene calls are TRBV5-1 and TRBJ2-7, with 7 bases identical to TRBD1. Germline lookup yields CDR1 SGHRS and CDR2 YFSETQ. The CDR3 spans 14 residues. V was clipped by 2 bases and J by 7 bases; unmatched bases: 9. CDR3 DNA sequence: TGCGCCAGCAGCTTAATTAACAGGGGTGGGGAGCAGTACTTC. It translates to CASSLINRGGEQYF.

The V and J genes are TRBV10-3 and TRBJ2-2, with D uncertain. The CDR3 totals 12 residues. V was pared by 4 bases and J by 6 bases, with 6 bases between. Germline V gene sequence: CDR1 ENHRY, CDR2 SYGVKD. CDR3: CAISGAAGELFF. Written as DNA, the CDR3 is TGTGCCATCAGTGGGGCAGCCGGGGAGCTGTTTTTT.

This chain links TRBV7-8 with TRBJ2-2; 8 bases align to TRBD1. Germline V gene data show CDR1 as SGHVS and CDR2 as FQNEAQ. The CDR3 spans 15 residues. V trimming: 5 bases; J trimming: 3 bases; junction bases outside the gene matches: 5. CDR3 coding DNA: TGTGCCAGCAGCCGATCAGGGGGCGACACCGGGGAGCTGTTTTTT. Translated: CASSRSGGDTGELFF.

V is TRBV5-1 and J is TRBJ2-5; D unresolved. The ends were cut back, 0 bases at V and 2 bases at J, with 8 bases in the middle. CDR3 length: 14 amino acids. The germline V gene has CDR1 SGHRS and CDR2 YFSETQ. CDR3 residues: CASSLESGQETQYF. The CDR3 bases are TGCGCCAGCAGCTTGGAGTCAGGACAAGAGACCCAGTACTTC.